Listed here are 13 T cell receptor beta chains from one sample, sequenced in a study of T-cell memory formation after mild COVID-19. One entry per CDR3 protein results from TCRdb running MiXCR on the 5' RACE reads. Of approximately 450,000 distinct CDR3 sequences in the sample, 15% to 20% are singletons; the top ten hold over 9%. The specimen sequenced was PBMCs or a T cell subset sorted from them (not recorded which). Receptor source: an adult woman who had mild COVID-19 (a few samples of this study predate the infection). Cell type and time point are not known.

The rearrangement joins TRBV2 to TRBJ1-1; D is undetermined. This CDR3 is 14 amino acids long. Germline V gene lookup returns CDR1 SNHLY and CDR2 FYNNEI. V lost 5 bases and J 5 bases, leaving 15 bases between the germline ends. The CDR3 region is CASSYETPGTEAFF. The CDR3 coding sequence is TGTGCCAGCAGTTACGAGACCCCGGGGACTGAAGCTTTCTTT.

Concerning this clonotype: A much larger clone differs from this one at a single base, so this may be a read error. CDR3 amino acids: CASSRGTTEAFF. The CDR3 nucleotides are TGTGCCAGCAGCCGAGGGACCACTGAAGCTTTCTTT. The V call is TRBV3-1, the J call TRBJ1-1, with a weak D call TRBD1 (5 bases). Germline V gives CDR1 LGHDT, CDR2 YNNKEL (reference sequence). V dropped 4 bases and J dropped 4 bases, with 7 bases sitting between them. The CDR3 is 12 residues long.

This clonotype has a handful of counts. This rearrangement joins TRBV5-1 to TRBJ2-5; 9 nucleotides agree with TRBD1. The CDR3 covers 14 residues. The germline V gene encodes CDR1 SGHRS and CDR2 YFSETQ. Germline trimming cut 3 bases from V and 5 bases from J; bases unmatched to any gene: 5. Here the CDR3 reads CASSWDRVRETQYF. The CDR3 DNA reads as TGCGCCAGCAGCTGGGACAGGGTCCGGGAGACCCAGTACTTC.

This clonotype appeared a few times. The chain recombines TRBV12-3 or TRBV12-4 with TRBJ2-2, with D possibly matching TRBD2 (6 bases). V was pared by 10 bases and J by 4 bases, with 16 bases between. The CDR3 runs to 14 residues. CDR3: CATRSRRGTGELFF. CDR3 DNA: TGTGCCACCCGGTCCAGGCGGGGCACCGGGGAGCTGTTTTTT.

This clonotype was detected a few times. V is TRBV15 and J is TRBJ2-7; TRBD2 is a possible D gene (5 bases). CDR1 LNHNV and CDR2 YYDKDF come from the germline V gene (reference sequence). CDR3 size: 14 residues. V was shortened by 3 bases and J by 2 bases, with 11 bases between the two germline ends. CDR3 region: CATSSGRAAYEQYF. As DNA, the CDR3 is TGTGCCACCAGCAGTGGGCGGGCAGCCTACGAGCAGTACTTC.

CDR3 residues: CASSHSIQGCRQPQHF. The CDR3 nucleotides read TGCGCCAGCAGTCATTCAATACAGGGCTGCCGACAGCCCCAGCATTTT. V usage is TRBV23-1 and J usage is TRBJ1-5; tentatively, D is TRBD1 (6 bases). TRBV23-1 is identified as an open reading frame with a role that is uncertain. There are 16 residues in the CDR3. With 3 bases removed from V and 7 bases from J, the gap between germline ends came to 19 bases.

This clonotype was counted a few times. The gene calls are TRBV20-1 and TRBJ2-5; TRBD2 might be the D (6 bases). The CDR3 is made up of 14 amino acids. The germline CDR1 and CDR2 sequences are DFQATT and SNEGSKA (reference sequence). V lost 0 bases and J 5 bases, leaving 13 bases between the germline ends. CDR3 in DNA: TGCAGTGCTAGAGAGCATTGGGGAGGCGAGACCCAGTACTTC. Its protein product is CSAREHWGGETQYF.

This clonotype was counted at least ten times. This rearrangement joins TRBV5-1 to TRBJ2-5, with 10 nucleotides matching TRBD1. The CDR3 consists of 14 residues. Germline trimming cut 5 bases from V and 5 bases from J; bases unmatched to any gene: 6. Germline V gives CDR1 SGHRS, CDR2 YFSETQ. The CDR3 loop is CASSSGTGVETQYF. CDR3 DNA sequence: TGCGCCAGCAGTTCCGGGACAGGGGTCGAGACCCAGTACTTC.

The CDR3 loop is CASSLGRVPTEAFF. CDR3 nucleotides: TGTGCCAGCAGCTTGGGCAGGGTCCCAACTGAAGCTTTCTTT. The chain joins TRBV7-8 to TRBJ1-1; weak D call: TRBD1 (5 bases). This CDR3 spans 14 amino acids. Germline CDR1 is SGHVS and CDR2 is FQNEAQ. With 3 bases removed from V and 5 bases from J, the gap between germline ends came to 13 bases. The complete variable domain, with remaining parts taken from reference TRBV7-8 and TRBJ1-1, reads GAGVSQSPRYKVAKRGQDVALRCDPISGHVSLFWYQQALGQGPEFLTYFQNEAQLDKSGLPSDRFFAERPEGSVSTLKIQRTQQEDSAVYLCASSLGRVPTEAFFGQGTRLTVV.

This rearrangement joins TRBV6-1 to TRBJ2-7; D not certain. V was shortened by 2 bases and J by 7 bases, with 18 bases between the two germline ends. Germline V lookup: CDR1 MNHNS, CDR2 SASEGT. This CDR3 contains 15 residues. The DNA for the CDR3 is TGTGCCAGCAGTGAACCCGCCGGTGGGCACGGGGAGCAGTACTTC. This gives the protein CASSEPAGGHGEQYF.

This clonotype was recorded a few times. The V gene is TRBV24-1, the J gene TRBJ2-3; a possible D gene is TRBD1 (6 bases). The germline V and J ends were trimmed by 4 bases and 1 base, with 11 bases remaining between them. Germline CDR1 KGHDR, CDR2 SFDVKD. This CDR3 spans 15 amino acids. In DNA form, the CDR3 reads TGTGCCACCAGTGACCCCAGGGGACGCACAGATACGCAGTATTTT. It encodes CATSDPRGRTDTQYF.

The genes are TRBV7-2 and TRBJ2-5; D gene ambiguous. Germline assignment: CDR1 SGHTA and CDR2 FQGNSA. This CDR3 has 14 amino acids. The germline V and J ends were trimmed by 2 bases and 1 base, with 8 bases remaining between them. As DNA, the CDR3 is TGTGCCAGCAGCTTACAGGTTCCCCAAGAGACCCAGTACTTC. It codes for CASSLQVPQETQYF.

The rearrangement joins TRBV6-2 or TRBV6-3 to TRBJ2-1, with 9 nucleotides matching TRBD2. The J segment lost 3 bases and the V segment lost 7 bases, leaving 10 bases of the junction unmatched. The CDR3 is 16 amino acids. Germline V gives CDR1 MNHEY, CDR2 SVGEGT. This CDR3 reads CASTPLIAGDYNEQFF. In DNA, the CDR3 is TGTGCCAGCACCCCCTTAATAGCGGGGGACTACAATGAGCAGTTCTTC.